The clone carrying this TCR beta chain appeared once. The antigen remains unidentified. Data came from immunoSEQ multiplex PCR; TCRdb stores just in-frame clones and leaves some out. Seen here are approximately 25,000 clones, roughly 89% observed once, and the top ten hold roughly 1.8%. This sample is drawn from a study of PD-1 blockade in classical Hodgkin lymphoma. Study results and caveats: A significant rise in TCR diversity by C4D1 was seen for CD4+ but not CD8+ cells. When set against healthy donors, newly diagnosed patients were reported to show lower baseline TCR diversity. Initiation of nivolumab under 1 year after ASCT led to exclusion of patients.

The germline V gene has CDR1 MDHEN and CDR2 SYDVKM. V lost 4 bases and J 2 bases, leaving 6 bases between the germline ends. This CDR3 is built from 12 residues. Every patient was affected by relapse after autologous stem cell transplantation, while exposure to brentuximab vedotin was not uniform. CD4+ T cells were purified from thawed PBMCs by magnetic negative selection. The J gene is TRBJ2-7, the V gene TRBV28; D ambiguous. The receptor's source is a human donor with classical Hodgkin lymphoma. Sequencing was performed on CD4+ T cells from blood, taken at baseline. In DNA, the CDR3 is TGTGCCAGCAGTTCCGTCACCTACGAGCAGTACTTC. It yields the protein CASSSVTYEQYF.